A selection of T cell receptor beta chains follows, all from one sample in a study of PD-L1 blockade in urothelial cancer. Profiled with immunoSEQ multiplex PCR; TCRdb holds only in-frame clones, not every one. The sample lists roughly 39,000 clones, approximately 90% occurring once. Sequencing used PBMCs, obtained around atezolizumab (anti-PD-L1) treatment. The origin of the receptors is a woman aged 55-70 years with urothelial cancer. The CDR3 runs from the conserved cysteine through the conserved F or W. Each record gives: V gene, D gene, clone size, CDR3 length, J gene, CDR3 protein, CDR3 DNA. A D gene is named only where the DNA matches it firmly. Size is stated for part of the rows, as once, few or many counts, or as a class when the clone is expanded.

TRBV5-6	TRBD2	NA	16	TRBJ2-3	CASSGTSGRWSDTQYF	TGTGCCAGCAGCGGGACTAGCGGGAGATGGTCAGATACGCAGTATTTT
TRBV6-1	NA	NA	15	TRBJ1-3	CASSEGQISGNTIYF	TGTGCCAGCAGTGAAGGTCAGATCTCTGGAAACACCATATATTTT
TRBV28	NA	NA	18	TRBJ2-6	CASSLRQGRGTGANVLTF	TGTGCCAGCAGTCTTCGACAGGGCCGCGGGACTGGGGCCAACGTCCTGACTTTC
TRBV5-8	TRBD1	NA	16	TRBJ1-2	CASSYILTGGDYGYTF	TGTGCCAGCAGCTACATCTTGACAGGGGGAGACTATGGCTACACCTTC
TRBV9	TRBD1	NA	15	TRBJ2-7	CASINHPGQTYEQYF	TGTGCCAGCATCAATCACCCGGGACAGACCTACGAGCAGTACTTC
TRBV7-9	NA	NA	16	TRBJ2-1	CASSPRGADSYNEQFF	TGTGCCAGCAGCCCCCGGGGGGCGGACAGTTACAATGAGCAGTTCTTC
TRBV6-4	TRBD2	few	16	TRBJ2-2	CASSDSRGENTGELFF	TGTGCCAGCAGTGACTCCCGGGGGGAGAACACCGGGGAGCTGTTTTTT
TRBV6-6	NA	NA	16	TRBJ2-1	CASSYLRDSVSNEQFF	TGTGCCAGCAGTTATCTCCGGGACTCGGTGAGCAATGAGCAGTTCTTC
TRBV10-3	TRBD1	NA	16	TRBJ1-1	CAISGGPGQGNTEAFF	TGTGCCATCAGTGGAGGACCGGGACAGGGGAACACTGAAGCTTTCTTT
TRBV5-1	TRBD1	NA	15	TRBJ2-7	CASSYPTGGLHEQYF	TGCGCCAGCAGCTACCCGACAGGGGGCCTCCACGAGCAGTACTTC
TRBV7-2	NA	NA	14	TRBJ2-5	CASSPSTGRETQYF	TGTGCCAGCAGCCCCTCGACTGGCCGGGAGACCCAGTACTTC
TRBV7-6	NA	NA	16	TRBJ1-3	CASSLEQTTSGNTIYF	TGTGCCAGCAGCTTAGAACAGACTACCTCTGGAAACACCATATATTTT
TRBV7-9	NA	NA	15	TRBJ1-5	CASSLSRTAGEPQHF	TGTGCCAGCAGCTTATCCAGGACAGCTGGTGAGCCCCAGCATTTT
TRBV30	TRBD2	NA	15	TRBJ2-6	CAWSRGGGGANVLTF	TGTGCCTGGTCACGGGGGGGAGGAGGGGCCAACGTCCTGACTTTC
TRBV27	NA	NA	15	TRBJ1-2	CASSYIPDKNYGYTF	TGTGCCAGCAGCTATATACCGGACAAGAACTATGGCTACACCTTC
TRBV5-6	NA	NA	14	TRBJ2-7	CASSLGVGPYEQYF	TGTGCCAGCAGCTTGGGGGTTGGGCCCTACGAGCAGTACTTC
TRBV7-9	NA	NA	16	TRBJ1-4	CASSWGDRGVKEKLFF	TGTGCCAGCAGCTGGGGCGATAGGGGTGTGAAGGAAAAACTGTTTTTT